Listed below are T cell receptor beta chains from one sample, sequenced in a study of vaccination and CD4 T cells after COVID-19. Which antigens these TCRs recognize remains unknown. TCRdb recomputed calls from the PCR reads with MiXCR, one row per CDR3 protein. The table includes 15,000 to 20,000 distinct CDR3 sequences, approximately 50% detected once. Sequenced material: CD4+ T cells from blood, cultured in vitro, taken about 7 months after SARS-CoV-2 vaccination. Source of these receptors: a human donor who had recovered from COVID-19. CDR3s include the opening cysteine and the closing phenylalanine or tryptophan. Fields, in order: clone size, V gene, D gene, J gene, CDR3 DNA, CDR3 protein. A D gene is named only where the DNA matches it firmly. A clone size is listed for some rows: how often the clone was seen (once, few, many), or a class if it is expanded.

few,TRBV6-1,NA,TRBJ2-2,TGTGCCAGCAGGATACTAGTGAACACCGGGGAGCTGTTTTTT,CASRILVNTGELFF
NA,TRBV7-3,TRBD2,TRBJ2-1,TGTGCCAGCAGCTCTGGGACTAGCGGGAGAGGTCGGCAGTTCTTC,CASSSGTSGRGRQFF
NA,TRBV29-1,TRBD1,TRBJ2-7,TGCAGCGCCGTCGACAGGGGACAGTCCTACGAGCAGTACTTC,CSAVDRGQSYEQYF
NA,TRBV6-5,NA,TRBJ2-1,TGTGCCAGCAGTTACGGGGATCCCTCCTACAATGAGCAGTTCTTC,CASSYGDPSYNEQFF
NA,TRBV20-1,NA,TRBJ2-7,TGCAGTGCTAGCGACCCTCTAAAATCCTCCTACGAGCAGTACTTC,CSASDPLKSSYEQYF
NA,TRBV7-8,NA,TRBJ2-7,TGTGCCAGCAGCCTCTCAGCCTACGAGCAGTACTTC,CASSLSAYEQYF
NA,TRBV11-1,TRBD1,TRBJ1-1,TGTGCCAGCAGCAAATTGACAGGGTTCGCGCCGGGAAGCACTGAAGCTTTCTTT,CASSKLTGFAPGSTEAFF
NA,TRBV7-9,NA,TRBJ2-7,TGTGCCAGCAGCTCAGACAGTTCCCCCTACGAGCAGTACTTC,CASSSDSSPYEQYF
NA,TRBV10-3,NA,TRBJ1-5,TGTGCCATCAGTGAGTTCAGTGGGAGCAATCAGCCCCAGCATTTT,CAISEFSGSNQPQHF
few,TRBV15,NA,TRBJ1-5,TGTGCCACCAGCAGAGACCTACAACTTCAGCCCCAGCATTTT,CATSRDLQLQPQHF
medium-sized,TRBV20-1,NA,TRBJ2-5,TGCAGTGCTAGAGATACTGCCAGGATCCAAGAGACCCAGTACTTC,CSARDTARIQETQYF
NA,TRBV7-6,TRBD1,TRBJ1-1,TGTGCTAGCAGCCCAAACTCCCAAGGACAGGGGGGTAAAGTGAACACTGAAGCTTTCTTT,CASSPNSQGQGGKVNTEAFF
NA,TRBV19,TRBD1,TRBJ1-2,TGTGCCAGTAGTATGAACCTCGGGACAGGGAGGGTAAGCTACACCTTC,CASSMNLGTGRVSYTF
few,TRBV4-1,TRBD1,TRBJ1-5,TGCGCCAGCAGCCCAGCCTGGACAGGGGATCAGCCCCAGCATTTT,CASSPAWTGDQPQHF
NA,TRBV19,NA,TRBJ1-5,TGTGCCAGTAGGGGTTTGGGCAATCAGCCCCAGCATTTT,CASRGLGNQPQHF
NA,TRBV20-1,NA,TRBJ2-3,TGCAGTGCTAGAGATAGCGGCCTCACAGATACGCAGTATTTT,CSARDSGLTDTQYF
few,TRBV19,NA,TRBJ2-3,TGTGCCAGTAGTAGGGACCCCACAGATACGCAGTATTTT,CASSRDPTDTQYF
NA,TRBV10-3,TRBD2,TRBJ2-1,TGTGCCATCAGTGAGTCTAAAGGGGGGACTAGCGGGGGCGAGCAGTTCTTC,CAISESKGGTSGGEQFF
NA,TRBV20-1,NA,TRBJ1-1,TGCAGTGCTAGAGTATTTCAGCGGGCATCGGACACTGAAGCTTTCTTT,CSARVFQRASDTEAFF
NA,TRBV5-4,NA,TRBJ2-5,TGTGCCAGCAGTCTGGAGGGAGGTCCCGGAGAGACCCAGTACTTC,CASSLEGGPGETQYF
NA,TRBV10-1,TRBD1,TRBJ1-1,TGCGCCAGCGGATTGCCTCGGACAGGGTTGAACACTGAAGCTTTCTTT,CASGLPRTGLNTEAFF
NA,TRBV20-1,NA,TRBJ1-2,TGCAGTGCCCCATTGGCGGGGTTTGGAGGCTACACCTTC,CSAPLAGFGGYTF
once,TRBV18,NA,TRBJ2-7,TGTGCCAGCTCACCACACCCGGGACCCTACGAGCAGTACTTC,CASSPHPGPYEQYF
NA,TRBV11-3,NA,TRBJ2-7,TGTGCCAGCAGCTTATCATCGTCCTACGAGCAGTACTTC,CASSLSSSYEQYF
few,TRBV5-1,NA,TRBJ2-5,TGCGCCAGCAGCTTGATAGCGCTCCAAGAGACCCAGTACTTC,CASSLIALQETQYF
NA,TRBV11-2,TRBD1,TRBJ1-2,TGTGCCAGCAGGAGGGGGACAGGATCTTCAAACTATGGCTACACCTTC,CASRRGTGSSNYGYTF
few,TRBV7-9,NA,TRBJ2-3,TGTGCCAGCAGCTTACATACGGATACGCAGTATTTT,CASSLHTDTQYF
NA,TRBV6-5,NA,TRBJ2-3,TGTGCCAGCAGTTCTAGCACAGATACGCAGTATTTT,CASSSSTDTQYF
NA,TRBV25-1,NA,TRBJ2-3,TGTGCCAGCAAGGCCAACCTTAACACAGATACGCAGTATTTT,CASKANLNTDTQYF
once,TRBV10-3,NA,TRBJ2-7,TGTGCCATCAGTGAGGGGACTGGGGCGCAGTACGAGCAGTACTTC,CAISEGTGAQYEQYF
few,TRBV2,NA,TRBJ1-1,TGTGCCAGCAGTGAGGGGGGGGCGCCGACTGAAGCTTTCTTT,CASSEGGAPTEAFF
NA,TRBV5-4,TRBD2,TRBJ2-5,TGTGCCAGCAGACCGGGACTAGCCGGAGGAAGGGAGACCCAGTACTTC,CASRPGLAGGRETQYF
NA,TRBV20-1,TRBD2,TRBJ2-2,TGCAGTGCTAGAGATCAAACTAGCGGGGGCCCCGGGGAGCTGTTTTTT,CSARDQTSGGPGELFF
NA,TRBV11-1,TRBD1,TRBJ1-1,TGTGCCAGCAGCTCCACCCGACAGGGTAGGACTGAAGCTTTCTTT,CASSSTRQGRTEAFF
NA,TRBV6-1,NA,TRBJ1-6,TGTGCCAGCAGAGACACAGGAGATAATTCACCCCTCCACTTT,CASRDTGDNSPLHF
NA,TRBV12-3/TRBV12-4,NA,TRBJ2-5,TGTGCCAGCAGTCTGACCCAAGAGACCCAGTACTTC,CASSLTQETQYF
NA,TRBV24-1,NA,TRBJ2-3,TGTGCCACCAGTGATCCGGGGCCAGATACGCAGTATTTT,CATSDPGPDTQYF
few,TRBV19,TRBD1,TRBJ1-2,TGTGCCAGTAGGACAGGGGGCGAGGGGTATGGCTACACCTTC,CASRTGGEGYGYTF
NA,TRBV24-1,TRBD2,TRBJ2-3,TGTGCCACCAGTGATGGGGGGAGGGATCAAATCACAGATACGCAGTATTTT,CATSDGGRDQITDTQYF
once,TRBV18,NA,TRBJ2-3,TGTGCCAGCTCACCACCAGCGGATACGCAGTATTTT,CASSPPADTQYF
NA,TRBV25-1,NA,TRBJ1-2,TGTGCCAGCAGTAAAGGGGTTGGCTACACCTTC,CASSKGVGYTF
NA,TRBV11-3,NA,TRBJ2-7,TGTGCCAGCCCTCACGCAGGGGCGGGCCACTACGAGCAGTACTTC,CASPHAGAGHYEQYF
NA,TRBV5-1,NA,TRBJ2-1,TGCGCCAGCAGCTTGAGCGTAGCCTACAATGAGCAGTTCTTC,CASSLSVAYNEQFF
NA,TRBV20-1,NA,TRBJ1-2,TGCGCAGCCTATGGGGCAGGGGTTCGCTATGGCTACACCTTC,CAAYGAGVRYGYTF
NA,TRBV24-1,TRBD2,TRBJ2-3,TGTGCCACCTCCGGACTAGCGTCAGATACGCAGTATTTT,CATSGLASDTQYF
NA,TRBV6-2/TRBV6-3,NA,TRBJ1-5,TGTGCCAGCAGTCGATCCACTGCTCAGCCCCAACATTTT,CASSRSTAQPQHF
NA,TRBV7-9,NA,TRBJ2-3,TGTGCCAGCACCTTCGGGTCCGGGACAGATACGCAGTATTTT,CASTFGSGTDTQYF
few,TRBV28,NA,TRBJ2-5,TGTGCCAGCAGTCCCGCTGATGGGGGCGGAGAGACCCAGTACTTC,CASSPADGGGETQYF
NA,TRBV6-5,TRBD2,TRBJ2-1,TGTGCCAGCAGTTATGGTGCGGGAGGGCGGTACAATGAGCAGTTCTTC,CASSYGAGGRYNEQFF
NA,TRBV27,NA,TRBJ2-7,TGTGCCAGCAGTTTAAGGCGGGCGTCCTACGAGCAGTACTTC,CASSLRRASYEQYF
NA,TRBV7-9,TRBD1,TRBJ1-2,TGTGCCAGCAGCTCGAGACAGGGGGTCGACCATGGCTACACCTTC,CASSSRQGVDHGYTF
NA,TRBV15,NA,TRBJ2-7,TGTGCCACCAGCGTCAACGAAGGCCCCTACGAGCAGTACTTC,CATSVNEGPYEQYF
NA,TRBV15,NA,TRBJ2-7,TGTGCCACCAGCAGAGACCCCACGGGGGAGAAATACTTC,CATSRDPTGEKYF
NA,TRBV6-1,TRBD1,TRBJ1-5,TGTGCCAGCAGTCAGACAGGGGAACAGCCCCAGCATTTT,CASSQTGEQPQHF
few,TRBV7-9,TRBD2,TRBJ2-2,TGTGCCAGCAGCTTAGTTAGCGGGGGCACCGGGGAGCTGTTTTTT,CASSLVSGGTGELFF
few,TRBV20-1,TRBD1,TRBJ2-2,TGCAGTGCCAAGGGACAGACCCAAACCGGGGAGCTGTTTTTT,CSAKGQTQTGELFF